This passage covers 10 T cell receptor beta chains from one sample sequenced in a study of response to subunit inactivated influenza vaccine. MiXCR, run by TCRdb on the RT-PCR reads, gives a single entry per CDR3 protein. In the table there are under 550,000 distinct CDR3 sequences, less than 8% of which are singletons. This specimen was PBMCs from blood, taken about 24 months after vaccination. Every receptor here comes from a man aged 50-75 years who received an inactivated influenza vaccine.

This chain connects TRBV20-1 to TRBJ2-5; 7 nucleotides match TRBD2. Germline V lookup: CDR1 DFQATT, CDR2 SNEGSKA (reference sequence). This CDR3 is 13 amino acids long. V was clipped by 6 bases and J by 5 bases; unmatched bases: 9. CDR3 sequence: CSARLAVRETQYF. CDR3 DNA sequence: TGCAGTGCCCGACTAGCTGTTCGGGAGACCCAGTACTTC.

In this sample, this clonotype turned up a few times. This chain joins TRBV28 and TRBJ1-1; D remains unclear. Trimming left V 0 bases short and J 1 base short, with 9 bases between. CDR1 is MDHEN and CDR2 is SYDVKM in the germline V gene. This CDR3 is built from 15 residues. The CDR3 sequence: CASSLWFKGNTEAFF. In DNA form, the CDR3 reads TGTGCCAGCAGTTTATGGTTTAAGGGGAACACTGAAGCTTTCTTT.

This clonotype was counted only a few times. J is TRBJ1-5 and V is TRBV6-5; D is uncertain. V dropped 0 bases and J dropped 9 bases, with 12 bases sitting between them. The germline V gene encodes CDR1 MNHEY and CDR2 SVGAGI. The CDR3 is 14 residues long. CDR3 DNA sequence: TGTGCCAGCAGTTACTCGCCGTATTCGGGGCCCCAGCATTTT. Translated, it gives CASSYSPYSGPQHF.

This clonotype was seen many times. The rearrangement links TRBV7-2 to TRBJ2-3; TRBD2 aligns across 13 bases. With 5 bases clipped from V and 9 bases from J, the junction kept 5 bases outside the gene matches. The germline CDR1 and CDR2 sequences are SGHTA and FQGNSA. This CDR3 region has 14 residues. The chain's CDR3 is CASSIGLAGDTQYF. The CDR3 nucleotides are TGTGCCAGCAGCATCGGACTAGCGGGAGACACGCAGTATTTT. The whole variable domain, filled in from reference TRBV7-2 and TRBJ2-3, reads GAGVSQSPSNKVTEKGKDVELRCDPISGHTALYWYRQSLGQGLEFLIYFQGNSAPDKSGLPSDRFSAERTGGSVSTLTIQRTQQEDSAVYLCASSIGLAGDTQYFGPGTRLTVL.

V usage is TRBV20-1 and J usage is TRBJ1-1; 8 bases align to TRBD1. J lost 4 bases, V lost 0 bases, and 4 bases had no gene match. CDR1 is DFQATT and CDR2 is SNEGSKA in the germline V gene (reference sequence). The CDR3 has 14 residues. CDR3 protein: CSARDSTGGTEAFF. In DNA form, the CDR3 reads TGCAGTGCTAGAGATTCAACAGGGGGCACTGAAGCTTTCTTT.

J is TRBJ2-7 and V is TRBV6-2 or TRBV6-3, with D perhaps being TRBD1 or TRBD2 (5 bases each). The CDR3 has 13 residues. The V end lost 7 bases, the J end lost 2 bases, and 12 bases lay between the germline ends. Germline-derived CDR1 and CDR2 are MNHEY and SVGEGT. The CDR3 nucleotides read TGTGCCAGCAAGGGGCCGGGGACCTACGAGCAGTACTTC. Translated: CASKGPGTYEQYF.

The gene calls are TRBV3-1 and TRBJ1-1; a weak D match, TRBD1 (6 bases). Germline V CDR1 and CDR2: LGHDT, YNNKEL (reference sequence). Trimming shortened V by 0 bases and J by 3 bases, and 14 bases separated the two germline ends. The CDR3 runs to 16 residues. The CDR3 sequence is CASSQETRGGYTEAFF. CDR3 DNA sequence: TGTGCCAGCAGCCAAGAAACCAGGGGAGGATACACTGAAGCTTTCTTT.

Comments on this clonotype: A much larger clone sits a single nucleotide away, making a read error possible. This rearrangement joins TRBV6-1 to TRBJ1-2; D not resolved. V lost 8 bases and J 4 bases, leaving 14 bases between the germline ends. Germline CDR1 is MNHNS and CDR2 is SASEGT. The CDR3 sequence is 13 residues long. CDR3 in amino acids: CASVVQEIYGYTF. Here the CDR3 DNA reads TGTGCCAGCGTAGTTCAGGAGATCTATGGCTACACCTTC.

This clonotype was recorded a few times. The rearrangement uses TRBV4-2 and TRBJ1-5, with TRBD1 as a possible D gene (5 bases). The germline V gene has CDR1 LGHNA and CDR2 YNFKEQ. This CDR3 is 15 amino acids long. V lost 2 bases, J lost 10 bases, and 18 bases lay in between. The CDR3 loop is CASSQNGDRRQPQHF. CDR3 bases: TGTGCCAGCAGCCAAAACGGGGACCGACGGCAACCCCAGCATTTT.

This clonotype was seen a handful of times. The rearrangement uses TRBV7-2 and TRBJ2-7; D is unclear. This CDR3 has 12 amino acids. V was pared by 5 bases and J by 4 bases, with 9 bases between. Germline V gene data show CDR1 as SGHTA and CDR2 as FQGNSA. The CDR3 sequence: CASSRRDYEQYF. The CDR3 bases are TGTGCCAGCAGCAGGCGCGATTACGAGCAGTACTTC.